The 22 T cell receptor beta chains listed next were all sequenced from one sample in a study of graft-versus-host responses after intestinal transplantation. Here immunoSEQ multiplex PCR was the method, and the copy in TCRdb shows in-frame clones only, minus some. The sample has approximately 110,000 clones; around nine tenths are singletons. No antigen has been assigned to these receptors. The sample here was unstimulated CD4+ T cells sorted from spleen or lymph node cells, taken before transplant. The receptors derive from a human donor who was the organ donor for an intestinal transplant.

V and J are TRBV7-2 and TRBJ2-2; 10 bases are a match to TRBD2. The germline V gene encodes CDR1 SGHTA and CDR2 FQGNSA. The CDR3 length is 16 residues. V lost 6 bases, J lost 1 base, and 5 bases stayed unmatched. DNA for the CDR3: TGTGCCAGCAGAGTATTAGCGGGAGGGAACACCGGGGAGCTGTTTTTT. It is translated as CASRVLAGGNTGELFF.

The V gene is TRBV18, the J gene TRBJ2-1; D is undetermined. The CDR3 spans 14 residues. V was clipped by 6 bases and J by 7 bases, with 16 bases between them. Germline assignment: CDR1 KGHSH and CDR2 LQKENI. The CDR3 protein is CASSLGWQRNEQFF. CDR3 coding DNA: TGTGCCAGCTCCCTCGGATGGCAAAGGAATGAGCAGTTCTTC.

This sequence joins TRBV29-1 and TRBJ1-1; D perhaps matches TRBD1 (5 bases). V lost 1 base and J 7 bases, leaving 13 bases between the germline ends. The germline V gene has CDR1 SQVTM and CDR2 ANQGSEA. CDR3 length equals 13 residues. The CDR3 DNA reads TGCAGCGTTGAAGGGGGCAGGCTGATTGAAGCTTTCTTT. This translates into CSVEGGRLIEAFF. The whole variable domain, remainder taken from reference TRBV29-1 and TRBJ1-1, is SAVISQKPSRDICQRGTSLTIQCQVDSQVTMMFWYRQQPGQSLTLIATANQGSEATYESGFVIDKFPISRPNLTFSTLTVSNMSPEDSSIYLCSVEGGRLIEAFFGQGTRLTVV.

The chain uses TRBV28 and TRBJ1-2, with D perhaps TRBD1 (5 bases). The V and J ends lost 8 bases and 3 bases respectively, with 13 bases between them. The germline CDR1 and CDR2 sequences are MDHEN and SYDVKM. CDR3 size: 13 residues. The CDR3 nucleotides read TGTGCCAGCTGCAATTGGGGGGACTATGGCTACACCTTC. Amino acid sequence: CASCNWGDYGYTF.

This chain links TRBV14 with TRBJ2-7; TRBD2 is a possible D gene (6 bases). V was clipped by 0 bases and J by 1 base, with 16 bases between them. The CDR3 is 17 residues long. Germline V gives CDR1 SGHDN, CDR2 FVKESK. The CDR3: CASSQDLREKGSYEQYF. CDR3 DNA sequence: TGTGCCAGCAGCCAAGATCTCCGGGAGAAGGGATCCTACGAGCAGTACTTC.

This clone was seen only a few times. This chain links TRBV5-6 with TRBJ2-1; 10 nucleotides match TRBD2. V was pared by 4 bases and J by 6 bases, with 7 bases of the junction left unmatched. This CDR3 has 15 amino acids. Germline CDR1 is SGHDT and CDR2 is YYEEEE. CDR3 sequence: CASSPSGRALNEQFF. As DNA, the CDR3 is TGTGCCAGCAGCCCGAGCGGGAGGGCCCTCAATGAGCAGTTCTTC. The full variable domain, with the rest looked up from reference TRBV5-6 and TRBJ2-1, is DAGVTQSPTHLIKTRGQQVTLRCSPKSGHDTVSWYQQALGQGPQFIFQYYEEEERQRGNFPDRFSGHQFPNYSSELNVNALLLGDSALYLCASSPSGRALNEQFFGPGTRLTVL.

The chain joins TRBV2 to TRBJ2-1; 9 bases line up with TRBD2. V was clipped by 2 bases and J by 2 bases; unmatched bases: 1. Germline V gene sequence: CDR1 SNHLY, CDR2 FYNNEI. The length of the CDR3 is 15 residues. Here the CDR3 reads CASSELAGTYNEQFF. The CDR3 DNA reads as TGTGCCAGCAGTGAACTAGCGGGGACCTACAATGAGCAGTTCTTC.

J is TRBJ2-7 and V is TRBV5-4, with no clear D. The CDR3 covers 13 residues. The V end was cut by 0 bases, the J end by 1 base, with 5 bases between. Looked up from germline, CDR1 is SGHNT and CDR2 is YYREEE (reference sequence). In DNA, the CDR3 is TGTGCCAGCAGCTTGGTTGGTTCCTACGAGCAGTACTTC. It encodes CASSLVGSYEQYF.

The rearrangement joins TRBV6-1 to TRBJ2-7; D not certain. Germline V gives CDR1 MNHNS, CDR2 SASEGT. CDR3 length: 13 residues. The V gene lost 5 bases and the J gene lost 4 bases, with 12 bases spanning the gap. The CDR3 loop is CASSKGFEYEQYF. The DNA for the CDR3 is TGTGCCAGCAGTAAGGGCTTTGAGTACGAGCAGTACTTC.

The chain recombines TRBV28 with TRBJ1-3, with D unresolved. Germline CDR1 is MDHEN and CDR2 is SYDVKM. The CDR3 has 13 residues. V lost 2 bases to trimming and J lost 4 bases, with 6 bases between them. The CDR3 region is CASSLDPGNTIYF. CDR3 sequence (DNA): TGTGCCAGCAGTTTAGACCCCGGAAACACCATATATTTT.

The chain is built from TRBV7-9 and TRBJ1-2; weak D call: TRBD1 (6 bases). This CDR3 spans 16 amino acids. Trimming cost V 5 bases and J 2 bases, with 18 bases left between them. Germline assignment: CDR1 SEHNR and CDR2 FQNEAQ (reference sequence). CDR3 nucleotide sequence: TGTGCCAGCAGCCCTAGAGGGCAGGGGACCAACTATGGCTACACCTTC. Translating it yields CASSPRGQGTNYGYTF. Looking up the rest from reference TRBV7-9 and TRBJ1-2 gives the full variable domain: DTGVSQNPRHKITKRGQNVTFRCDPISEHNRLYWYRQTLGQGPEFLTYFQNEAQLEKSRLLSDRFSAERPKGSFSTLEIQRTEQGDSAMYLCASSPRGQGTNYGYTFGSGTRLTVV.

The V gene is TRBV19, the J gene TRBJ2-1; 8 bases are a match to TRBD2. There are 14 residues in the CDR3. Germline V gene data show CDR1 as LNHDA and CDR2 as SQIVND (reference sequence). Germline trimming cut 4 bases from V and 4 bases from J; bases unmatched to any gene: 3. CDR3 in amino acids: CASSTTSVYNEQFF. The DNA for the CDR3 is TGTGCCAGTAGTACGACTAGCGTGTACAATGAGCAGTTCTTC.

The chain has TRBV28 and TRBJ2-7; 8 bases align to TRBD1. With 5 bases clipped from V and 2 bases from J, the junction kept 11 bases outside the gene matches. This CDR3 has 16 residues. Germline V gene sequence: CDR1 MDHEN, CDR2 SYDVKM. The CDR3 region is CASSNPRTGIPYEQYF. The CDR3 bases are TGTGCCAGCAGTAACCCTCGGACAGGGATTCCCTACGAGCAGTACTTC.

This clone was observed a single time. V gene TRBV6-6 combines with J gene TRBJ2-1; tentative D call: TRBD2 (6 bases). With 0 bases removed from V and 4 bases from J, the gap between germline ends came to 10 bases. The length of the CDR3 is 15 residues. Germline assignment: CDR1 MNHNY and CDR2 SVGAGI (reference sequence). The CDR3 DNA sequence: TGTGCCAGCAGTTACTCGGGTAGCGGATACAATGAGCAGTTCTTC. Encoded protein: CASSYSGSGYNEQFF.

This sequence joins TRBV28 and TRBJ2-3; 7 positions match TRBD1. V lost 7 bases, J lost 2 bases, and 9 bases stayed unmatched. CDR3 length equals 15 residues. Germline CDR1 and CDR2: MDHEN and SYDVKM. CDR3: CASTKTGTNTDTQYF. The CDR3 bases are TGTGCCAGCACGAAGACAGGGACGAACACAGATACGCAGTATTTT.

The chain carries TRBV4-3 and TRBJ2-3; tentative D call: TRBD2 (6 bases). V was pared by 1 base and J by 5 bases, with 10 bases between. Germline CDR1 LGHNA, CDR2 YSLEER. CDR3 length: 14 amino acids. CDR3 DNA sequence: TGCGCCAGCAGCCAAGGACTAGGTCTAGATACGCAGTATTTT. Translating gives CASSQGLGLDTQYF.

The chain recombines TRBV4-1 with TRBJ2-5; weak D call: TRBD1 (6 bases). CDR1 is MGHRA and CDR2 is YSYEKL in the germline V gene. The V end was cut by 0 bases, the J end by 6 bases, with 14 bases between. The CDR3 runs to 15 residues. CDR3 in DNA: TGCGCCAGCAGCCAAGATCCAGGGGATAGTAAGACCCAGTACTTC. Amino acids: CASSQDPGDSKTQYF.

The chain links TRBV7-2 to TRBJ2-2; D tentatively reads TRBD1 or TRBD2 (5 bases each). V lost 7 bases, J lost 2 bases, and 11 bases lay in between. This CDR3 comprises 14 residues. Germline V gene lookup returns CDR1 SGHTA and CDR2 FQGNSA. CDR3 sequence reads: CASKPGHNTGELFF. CDR3 DNA sequence: TGTGCCAGCAAGCCGGGGCATAACACCGGGGAGCTGTTTTTT. The full variable domain, its missing parts supplied by reference TRBV7-2 and TRBJ2-2, is GAGVSQSPSNKVTEKGKDVELRCDPISGHTALYWYRQSLGQGLEFLIYFQGNSAPDKSGLPSDRFSAERTGGSVSTLTIQRTQQEDSAVYLCASKPGHNTGELFFGEGSRLTVL.

The rearrangement links TRBV7-2 to TRBJ2-5; TRBD2 aligns across 16 bases. The CDR3 runs to 17 residues. The V gene's germline CDR1 is SGHTA and CDR2 FQGNSA. The J segment lost 5 bases and the V segment lost 3 bases, leaving 6 bases of the junction unmatched. The CDR3 loop reads CASSLGLAGGPGETQYF. Written as DNA, the CDR3 is TGTGCCAGCAGCTTGGGACTAGCGGGAGGGCCAGGGGAGACCCAGTACTTC.

The genes are TRBV7-7 and TRBJ2-2; 7 positions agree with TRBD2. Germline CDR1 and CDR2: SSHAT and FNYEAQ (reference sequence). J was trimmed by 3 bases and V by 1 base; bases with no gene match: 2. The CDR3 has 15 amino acids. The CDR3 is CASSLGRGYTGELFF. The CDR3, as DNA: TGTGCCAGCAGCTTAGGGCGGGGGTACACCGGGGAGCTGTTTTTT.

The rearrangement links TRBV5-5 to TRBJ2-3, with a possible D match to TRBD2 (6 bases). This CDR3 has 15 amino acids. Trimming stripped 5 bases from V and 8 bases from J, with 21 bases between. Germline CDR1 and CDR2: SGHKS and YYEKEE (reference sequence). The CDR3 here is CASSQGTGVRGTQYF. The CDR3 nucleotides read TGTGCCAGCAGTCAAGGTACGGGAGTCCGAGGTACGCAGTATTTT.

This chain joins TRBV5-8 and TRBJ1-5; D might be TRBD1 (5 bases). V lost 4 bases and J lost 1, with 18 bases in between. CDR1 is SGHTS, CDR2 YDEGEE, per germline. The CDR3 is 17 amino acids. In DNA form, the CDR3 reads TGTGCCAGCAGCCGGGCCCGGGGGACCGCCAGCAATCAGCCCCAGCATTTT. Translating it yields CASSRARGTASNQPQHF. Variable domain in full (rest from reference TRBV5-8 and TRBJ1-5): EAGVTQSPTHLIKTRGQQATLRCSPISGHTSVYWYQQALGLGLQFLLWYDEGEERNRGNFPPRFSGRQFPNYSSELNVNALELEDSALYLCASSRARGTASNQPQHFGDGTRLSIL.